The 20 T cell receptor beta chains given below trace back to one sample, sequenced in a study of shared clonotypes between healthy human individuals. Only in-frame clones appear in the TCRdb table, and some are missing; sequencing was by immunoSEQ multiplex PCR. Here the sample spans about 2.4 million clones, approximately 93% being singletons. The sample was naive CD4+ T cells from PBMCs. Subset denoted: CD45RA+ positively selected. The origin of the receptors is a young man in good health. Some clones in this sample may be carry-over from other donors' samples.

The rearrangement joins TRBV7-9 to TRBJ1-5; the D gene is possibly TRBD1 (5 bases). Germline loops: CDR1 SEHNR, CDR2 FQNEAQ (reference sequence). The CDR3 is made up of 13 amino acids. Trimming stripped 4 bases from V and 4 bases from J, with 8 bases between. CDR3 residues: CASSWGGNQPQHF. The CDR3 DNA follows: TGTGCCAGCAGCTGGGGGGGGAATCAGCCCCAGCATTTT. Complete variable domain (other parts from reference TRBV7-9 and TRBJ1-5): DTGVSQNPRHKITKRGQNVTFRCDPISEHNRLYWYRQTLGQGPEFLTYFQNEAQLEKSRLLSDRFSAERPKGSFSTLEIQRTEQGDSAMYLCASSWGGNQPQHFGDGTRLSIL.

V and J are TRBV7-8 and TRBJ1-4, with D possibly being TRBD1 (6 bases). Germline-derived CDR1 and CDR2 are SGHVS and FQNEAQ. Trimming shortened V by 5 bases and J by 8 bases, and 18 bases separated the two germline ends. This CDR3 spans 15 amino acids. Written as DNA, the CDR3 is TGTGCCAGCAGCCCCGGGGGCGGGCTGGGCGAAAAACTGTTTTTT. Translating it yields CASSPGGGLGEKLFF.

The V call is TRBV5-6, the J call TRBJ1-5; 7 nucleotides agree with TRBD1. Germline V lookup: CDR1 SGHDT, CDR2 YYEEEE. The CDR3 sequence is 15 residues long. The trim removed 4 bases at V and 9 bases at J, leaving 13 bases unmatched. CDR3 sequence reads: CASSVRDSWGPPQHF. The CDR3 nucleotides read TGTGCCAGCAGCGTGCGGGACAGCTGGGGGCCGCCCCAGCATTTT.

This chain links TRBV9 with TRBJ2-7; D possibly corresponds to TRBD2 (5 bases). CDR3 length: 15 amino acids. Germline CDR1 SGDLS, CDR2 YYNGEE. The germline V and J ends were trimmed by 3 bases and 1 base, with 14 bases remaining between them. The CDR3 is CASSGGQIPSYEQYF. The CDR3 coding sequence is TGTGCCAGCAGCGGAGGGCAGATTCCTTCCTACGAGCAGTACTTC.

DNA for the CDR3: TGTGCCTGGAGTGTAGTGCGGGGGAGGGAGTATTTT. It codes for CAWSVVRGREYF. V usage is TRBV30 and J usage is TRBJ2-3; 7 positions agree with TRBD2. CDR3 length equals 12 residues. Germline trimming cut 0 bases from V and 13 bases from J; bases unmatched to any gene: 7. CDR1 GTSNPN and CDR2 SVGIG come from the germline V gene (reference sequence).

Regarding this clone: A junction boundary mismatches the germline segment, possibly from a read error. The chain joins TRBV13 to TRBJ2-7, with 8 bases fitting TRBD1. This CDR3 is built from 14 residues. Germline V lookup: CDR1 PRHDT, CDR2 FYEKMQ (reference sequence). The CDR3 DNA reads TGTGTCAGCAGCGTACGGGACAGGAGCTACGAGCAGTACTTC. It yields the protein CVSSVRDRSYEQYF.

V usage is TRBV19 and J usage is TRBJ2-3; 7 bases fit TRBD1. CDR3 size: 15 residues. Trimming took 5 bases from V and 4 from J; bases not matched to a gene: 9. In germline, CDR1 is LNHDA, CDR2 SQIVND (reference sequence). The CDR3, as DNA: TGTGCCAGTAGTGCTACAGGGGCGTGGGCAGATACGCAGTATTTT. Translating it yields CASSATGAWADTQYF. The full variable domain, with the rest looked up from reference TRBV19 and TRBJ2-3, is DGGITQSPKYLFRKEGQNVTLSCEQNLNHDAMYWYRQDPGQGLRLIYYSQIVNDFQKGDIAEGYSVSREKKESFPLTVTSAQKNPTAFYLCASSATGAWADTQYFGPGTRLTVL.

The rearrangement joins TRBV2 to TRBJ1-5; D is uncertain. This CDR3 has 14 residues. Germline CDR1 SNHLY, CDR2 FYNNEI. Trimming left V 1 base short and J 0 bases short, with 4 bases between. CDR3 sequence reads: CASSEGFSNQPQHF. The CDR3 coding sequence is TGTGCCAGCAGTGAAGGGTTTAGCAATCAGCCCCAGCATTTT.

This chain's CDR3 is CSVEDGGSSSYNEQFF. For the CDR3, the DNA is TGCAGCGTTGAAGATGGGGGCTCAAGCTCCTACAATGAGCAGTTCTTC. The gene calls are TRBV29-1 and TRBJ2-1; tentative D call: TRBD1 (6 bases). The germline V and J ends were trimmed by 0 bases and 0 bases, with 12 bases remaining between them. The germline CDR1 and CDR2 sequences are SQVTM and ANQGSEA. The CDR3 extends over 16 amino acids.

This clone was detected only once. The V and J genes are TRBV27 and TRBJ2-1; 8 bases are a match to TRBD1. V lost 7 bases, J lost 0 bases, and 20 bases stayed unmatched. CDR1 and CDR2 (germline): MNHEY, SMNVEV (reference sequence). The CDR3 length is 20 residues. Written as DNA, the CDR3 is TGTGCCAGCAAGTCATACGGCGGGCAGGGGGCGGGCAGCTCCTACAATGAGCAGTTCTTC. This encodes CASKSYGGQGAGSSYNEQFF.

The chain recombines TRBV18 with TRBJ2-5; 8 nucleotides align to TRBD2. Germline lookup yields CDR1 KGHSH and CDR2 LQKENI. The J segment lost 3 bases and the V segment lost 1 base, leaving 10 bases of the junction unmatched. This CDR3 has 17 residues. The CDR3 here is CASSPQSAGVGKETQYF. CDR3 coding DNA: TGTGCCAGCTCACCACAGTCAGCGGGAGTCGGGAAAGAGACCCAGTACTTC.

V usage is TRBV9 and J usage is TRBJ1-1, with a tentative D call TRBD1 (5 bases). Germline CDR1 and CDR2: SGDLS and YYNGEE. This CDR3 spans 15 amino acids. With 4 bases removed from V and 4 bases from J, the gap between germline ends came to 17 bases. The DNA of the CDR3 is TGTGCCAGCAGCTTTAGTGGGACCCGGGGCACTGAAGCTTTCTTT. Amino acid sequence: CASSFSGTRGTEAFF.

CDR3: CASSLLDQVSPGELFF. DNA for the CDR3: TGCGCCAGCAGCTTGCTGGACCAAGTCAGCCCCGGGGAGCTGTTTTTT. The genes are TRBV5-1 and TRBJ2-2, with D uncertain. This CDR3 is built from 16 residues. V lost 1 base, J lost 6 bases, and 16 bases lay in between. The germline V gene has CDR1 SGHRS and CDR2 YFSETQ. Full variable domain (missing parts from reference TRBV5-1 and TRBJ2-2): KAGVTQTPRYLIKTRGQQVTLSCSPISGHRSVSWYQQTPGQGLQFLFEYFSETQRNKGNFPGRFSGRQFSNSRSEMNVSTLELGDSALYLCASSLLDQVSPGELFFGEGSRLTVL.

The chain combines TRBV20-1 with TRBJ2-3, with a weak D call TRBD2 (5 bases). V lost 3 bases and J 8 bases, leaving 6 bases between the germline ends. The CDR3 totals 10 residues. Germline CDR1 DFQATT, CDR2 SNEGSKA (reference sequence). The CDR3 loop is CSARSGTQYF. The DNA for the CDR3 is TGCAGTGCTAGGAGCGGTACGCAGTATTTT.

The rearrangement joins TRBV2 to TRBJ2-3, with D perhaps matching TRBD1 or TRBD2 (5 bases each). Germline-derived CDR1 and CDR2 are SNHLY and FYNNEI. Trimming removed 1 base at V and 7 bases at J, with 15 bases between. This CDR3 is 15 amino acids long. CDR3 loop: CASSEEGTVAHTQYF. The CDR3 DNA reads TGTGCCAGCAGTGAAGAGGGGACCGTCGCCCATACGCAGTATTTT.

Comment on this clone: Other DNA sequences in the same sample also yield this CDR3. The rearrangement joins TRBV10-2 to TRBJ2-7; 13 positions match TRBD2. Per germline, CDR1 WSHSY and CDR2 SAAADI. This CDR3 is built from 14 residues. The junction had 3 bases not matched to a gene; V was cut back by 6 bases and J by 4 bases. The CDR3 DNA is TGCGCCAGCAGCGGGACTAGCGGGACGTACGAGCAGTACTTC. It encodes CASSGTSGTYEQYF.

The CDR3 loop reads CAISIQGNQPQHF. The CDR3 coding sequence is TGTGCCATCAGTATACAGGGAAATCAGCCCCAGCATTTT. The genes are TRBV10-3 and TRBJ1-5; D might be TRBD1 (6 bases). Trimming removed 5 bases from V and 4 bases from J, with 9 bases in between. Germline V gene sequence: CDR1 ENHRY, CDR2 SYGVKD. The CDR3 is 13 residues long.

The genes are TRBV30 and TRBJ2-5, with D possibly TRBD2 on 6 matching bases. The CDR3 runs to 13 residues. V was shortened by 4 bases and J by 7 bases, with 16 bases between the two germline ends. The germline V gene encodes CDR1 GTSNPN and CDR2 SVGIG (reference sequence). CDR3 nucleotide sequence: TGTGCCTGGATGTTGGGCGCGCGGGGGACCCAGTACTTC. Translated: CAWMLGARGTQYF.

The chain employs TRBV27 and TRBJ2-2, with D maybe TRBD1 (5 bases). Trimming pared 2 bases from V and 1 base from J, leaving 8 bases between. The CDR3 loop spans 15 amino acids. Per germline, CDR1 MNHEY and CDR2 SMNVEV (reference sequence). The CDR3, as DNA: TGTGCCAGCAGTTTACCCGGACAGAACACCGGGGAGCTGTTTTTT. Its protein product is CASSLPGQNTGELFF.

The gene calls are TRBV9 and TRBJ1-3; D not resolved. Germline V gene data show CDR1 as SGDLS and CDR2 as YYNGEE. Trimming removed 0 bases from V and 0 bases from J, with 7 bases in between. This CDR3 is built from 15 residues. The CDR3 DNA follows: TGTGCCAGCAGCGTAGATGGGGACTCTGGAAACACCATATATTTT. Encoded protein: CASSVDGDSGNTIYF.